This TCR beta chain emerged from a study of blood T cell repertoires in COVID-19. The overall study: Specimens from acute and convalescent COVID-19 originated in the United States, Italy and Spain. PBMCs, B-cell-depleted T cells, or T cells provided the cDNA or gDNA that made up the material.

The Seattle site enrolled patients during active infection and followed them longitudinally. As processed by the authors: Reference gene primers were amplified, and this amplification served to estimate nucleated cell counts. Generated by immunoSEQ multiplex PCR, the TCRdb table keeps only in-frame clones and is missing some. The DNA was the basis for D and trimming; V, J and clone size are from that table. The repertoire holds just over 300,000 clones, with around nine tenths as singletons. Trimming removed 1 base from V and 0 bases from J, with 7 bases in between. CDR3 size: 15 residues. Germline CDR1 is MGHRA and CDR2 is YSYEKL.

Sequencing was done on a sample of peripheral blood. The TCR sequence derives from a woman in her thirties with COVID-19, enrolled during active disease. The chain has TRBV4-1 and TRBJ1-5; D not resolved. The CDR3 loop is CASSQGQFSNQPQHF. DNA of the CDR3: TGCGCCAGCAGCCAAGGCCAGTTTAGCAATCAGCCCCAGCATTTT.